The 27 T cell receptor beta chains given below trace back to one sample, sequenced in a study of T cell changes during pregnancy in multiple sclerosis. TCRdb's table, derived via immunoSEQ multiplex PCR, lists solely in-frame clones and lacks some. This table holds more than 45,000 clones, roughly 92% found once. The starting material was CD4+ T cells from peripheral blood mononuclear cells, obtained in the second trimester of pregnancy. These receptors all stem from a female donor with multiple sclerosis, enrolled in a pregnancy study.

The chain has TRBV7-6 and TRBJ1-1; 7 positions match TRBD1. J gave up 1 base and V 5 bases, and 10 bases lay outside the gene matches. The CDR3 extends over 16 amino acids. Germline values: CDR1 SGHVS, CDR2 FNYEAQ. The CDR3 bases are TGTGCCAGCAGCCCCGGGACAGCCTCTTCGAACACTGAAGCTTTCTTT. Translation: CASSPGTASSNTEAFF.

CDR3 sequence (DNA): TGTGCCAGCAGCTTAGCCAGGGCAGATACGCAGTATTTT. Translated: CASSLARADTQYF. The chain links TRBV7-2 to TRBJ2-3; possibly TRBD1 for D (5 bases). Trimming removed 0 bases from V and 4 bases from J, with 5 bases in between. The CDR3 is made up of 13 amino acids. Per the germline V gene, CDR1 is SGHTA and CDR2 is FQGNSA.

The CDR3 sequence is CASSRSGGGAQTDTQYF. Written as DNA, the CDR3 is TGTGCCAGCTCAAGGTCCGGCGGGGGGGCCCAAACAGATACGCAGTATTTT. The gene calls are TRBV18 and TRBJ2-3; 9 bases fit TRBD2. CDR1 is KGHSH and CDR2 is LQKENI in the germline V gene. This CDR3 spans 17 amino acids. Trimming removed 5 bases from V and 3 bases from J; junction bases left unmatched: 12. The full variable domain, rest sourced from reference TRBV18 and TRBJ2-3, is NAGVMQNPRHLVRRRGQEARLRCSPMKGHSHVYWYRQLPEEGLKFMVYLQKENIIDESGMPKERFSAEFPKEGPSILRIQQVVRGDSAAYFCASSRSGGGAQTDTQYFGPGTRLTVL.

This clone was observed a handful of times. The chain couples TRBV29-1 to TRBJ1-1; no firm D call. V was cut by 6 bases and J by 1 base, with 3 bases left in between. Per the germline V gene, CDR1 is SQVTM and CDR2 is ANQGSEA. CDR3 length equals 10 residues. The CDR3 region has the DNA TGCAGCGTGGCGAACACTGAAGCTTTCTTT. Translated: CSVANTEAFF.

The chain employs TRBV7-9 and TRBJ1-2; D perhaps matches TRBD1 (5 bases). The CDR3 spans 12 residues. Trimming removed 6 bases from V and 4 bases from J, with 9 bases in between. Per germline, CDR1 SEHNR and CDR2 FQNEAQ (reference sequence). CDR3 DNA sequence: TGTGCCAGCAGTGGGACTTCCTATGGCTACACCTTC. Encoded protein: CASSGTSYGYTF.

The chain employs TRBV4-3 and TRBJ2-2, with 7 positions matching TRBD2. CDR1 is LGHNA and CDR2 is YSLEER in the germline V gene. Trimming took 0 bases from V and 0 from J; bases not matched to a gene: 4. This CDR3 spans 17 amino acids. CDR3 in amino acids: CASSQELTSPNTGELFF. The CDR3 DNA sequence: TGCGCCAGCAGCCAAGAATTGACTAGCCCGAACACCGGGGAGCTGTTTTTT.

About this clone itself: The junction does not match germline at one end; this may be a read error. The V gene is TRBV4-2, the J gene TRBJ2-3; 9 bases align to TRBD2. The germline V gene has CDR1 LGHNA and CDR2 YNFKEQ. The length of the CDR3 is 14 residues. The CDR3 is CASSPSIQAGGQVF. CDR3 DNA: TGTGCCAGCAGCCCAAGTATCCAGGCGGGGGGGCAGGTCTTT.

The rearrangement joins TRBV6-1 to TRBJ1-1; 10 bases match TRBD1. CDR3 size: 15 residues. Trimming cost V 5 bases and J 1 base; bases outside gene matches: 4. Germline V gene sequence: CDR1 MNHNS, CDR2 SASEGT. This chain's CDR3 is CASSKGDRGNTEAFF. The CDR3 DNA sequence: TGTGCCAGCAGTAAAGGGGACAGGGGGAACACTGAAGCTTTCTTT.

V and J are TRBV19 and TRBJ1-2, with TRBD1 identical over 7 bases. Germline V lookup: CDR1 LNHDA, CDR2 SQIVND (reference sequence). Losses at the gene ends were 1 base for V and 5 bases for J; bases not matched to a gene: 10. CDR3 size: 16 residues. The CDR3 loop reads CASSIGNRGALYGYTF. CDR3 in DNA: TGTGCCAGTAGTATAGGGAACAGGGGTGCGTTATATGGCTACACCTTC.

The rearrangement joins TRBV9 to TRBJ2-1, with D possibly matching TRBD2 (6 bases). V was clipped by 4 bases and J by 4 bases, with 18 bases between them. This CDR3 has 16 residues. Germline lookup yields CDR1 SGDLS and CDR2 YYNGEE. The CDR3 coding sequence is TGTGCCAGCAGCACCCGGGACTCCCCAGGGTACAATGAGCAGTTCTTC. It yields the protein CASSTRDSPGYNEQFF.

The CDR3 here is CASRDRTPFNSPLHF. Here the CDR3 DNA reads TGCGCCAGCCGGGACAGGACTCCTTTTAATTCACCCCTCCACTTT. The chain employs TRBV10-1 and TRBJ1-6, with TRBD1 identical over 8 bases. Germline assignment: CDR1 WNHNN and CDR2 SYGVQD (reference sequence). This CDR3 spans 15 amino acids. The V segment lost 8 bases and the J segment 6 bases; nucleotides outside the gene matches: 9.

The rearrangement links TRBV21-1 to TRBJ2-7; TRBD1, as called in the table, went unchecked against the DNA. TRBV21-1 is flagged as a pseudogene. This CDR3 spans 13 amino acids. CDR3 amino acids: CASGVRGTYEQYF. Written as DNA, the CDR3 is TGTGCCAGTGGGGTTAGGGGAACATACGAGCAGTACTTC.

The chain employs TRBV7-2 and TRBJ2-7, with 11 bases that match TRBD1. There are 16 residues in the CDR3. Germline lookup yields CDR1 SGHTA and CDR2 FQGNSA. The V and J ends lost 3 bases and 6 bases, in that order; junction bases with no gene match: 10. DNA of the CDR3: TGTGCCAGCAGCTTGGATACCGGGACAGGGGGTCGCGAGCAGTACTTC. It yields the protein CASSLDTGTGGREQYF.

This chain connects TRBV6-6 to TRBJ2-7, with 16 nucleotides matching TRBD2. The CDR3 spans 16 residues. Trimming took 4 bases from V and 6 from J; bases not matched to a gene: 6. The germline CDR1 and CDR2 sequences are MNHNY and SVGAGI (reference sequence). For the CDR3, the DNA is TGTGCCAGCAGTTCTGGGACTAGCGGGGGGGCAGGCGAGCAGTACTTC. Protein: CASSSGTSGGAGEQYF.

This sequence joins TRBV7-8 and TRBJ1-6, with 9 bases that match TRBD1. This CDR3 spans 13 amino acids. Germline values: CDR1 SGHVS, CDR2 FQNEAQ. The ends lost 5 bases at V and 9 bases at J; junction bases unmatched: 2. CDR3 nucleotides: TGTGCCAGCAGCCCGGACAGGGGTTCACCCCTCCACTTT. Amino acids: CASSPDRGSPLHF.

The chain combines TRBV7-3 with TRBJ2-1; 7 nucleotides align to TRBD2. This CDR3 spans 15 amino acids. In germline, CDR1 is SGHTA, CDR2 FQGTGA. Trimming took 5 bases from V and 4 from J; bases not matched to a gene: 8. This chain's CDR3 is CASSAGGNSYNEQFF. CDR3 in DNA: TGTGCCAGCAGCGCCGGGGGGAACTCATACAATGAGCAGTTCTTC.

Points on this clone: A read error may produce the germline difference seen at one junction end. The chain recombines TRBV28 with TRBJ1-5, with 12 bases that match TRBD1. CDR3 length equals 17 residues. CDR1 and CDR2 from the germline V gene are MDHEN and SYDVKM. As DNA, the CDR3 is TGCTTCACGACCGGGACAGGGGGCAATCAGCCCCTGTTACCCCAGCATTTT. It is translated as CFTTGTGGNQPLLPQHF.

This clone appeared a few times. The chain couples TRBV6-6 to TRBJ2-2; TRBD1 matches at 8 bases. Germline CDR1 reads MNHNY; CDR2 reads SVGAGI (reference sequence). CDR3 size: 16 residues. Trimming removed 2 bases from V and 4 bases from J; junction bases left unmatched: 6. This CDR3 is CASSYRTGRSTGELFF. CDR3 DNA sequence: TGTGCCAGCAGTTACCGGACAGGGCGTAGCACCGGGGAGCTGTTTTTT.

The genes are TRBV7-2 and TRBJ2-5, with 8 nucleotides matching TRBD2. The CDR3 has 15 amino acids. Germline V gene data show CDR1 as SGHTA and CDR2 as FQGNSA. V shed 5 bases, J shed 9 bases, and the junction held 14 bases outside the gene matches. The CDR3 DNA follows: TGTGCCAGCAGCCCCTTGCGGGGGGCGGTTGGGGCCCAGTACTTC. This sequence encodes CASSPLRGAVGAQYF.

The gene calls are TRBV5-1 and TRBJ1-5, with 7 bases lining up with TRBD1. V lost 0 bases, J lost 0 bases, and 15 bases stayed unmatched. Per the germline V gene, CDR1 is SGHRS and CDR2 is YFSETQ. The CDR3 loop spans 20 amino acids. The chain's CDR3 is CASSLARDSGSQYSNQPQHF. Written as DNA, the CDR3 is TGCGCCAGCAGCTTGGCCCGGGACAGCGGTTCCCAGTATAGCAATCAGCCCCAGCATTTT. Full variable domain (rest looked up from reference TRBV5-1 and TRBJ1-5): KAGVTQTPRYLIKTRGQQVTLSCSPISGHRSVSWYQQTPGQGLQFLFEYFSETQRNKGNFPGRFSGRQFSNSRSEMNVSTLELGDSALYLCASSLARDSGSQYSNQPQHFGDGTRLSIL.

V and J are TRBV14 and TRBJ1-1; D not resolved. This CDR3 region has 15 residues. Germline loops: CDR1 SGHDN, CDR2 FVKESK. Trimming removed 4 bases at V and 6 bases at J, with 18 bases between. CDR3: CASSPNGPHLSEAFF. The CDR3 DNA sequence: TGTGCCAGCAGCCCGAATGGGCCCCACCTCTCTGAAGCTTTCTTT.

The chain combines TRBV19 with TRBJ2-5; 8 bases are a match to TRBD1. J gave up 2 bases and V 5 bases, and 4 bases lay outside the gene matches. The CDR3 is 14 residues long. Germline V gene data show CDR1 as LNHDA and CDR2 as SQIVND (reference sequence). The CDR3 region is CASSDNRGQETQYF. In DNA, the CDR3 is TGTGCCAGTAGTGATAACAGGGGGCAAGAGACCCAGTACTTC.

This clone was found once. The chain joins TRBV9 to TRBJ2-5; TRBD2 agrees at 10 bases. Trimming at V came to 0 bases and at J to 5 bases, leaving 7 bases not matched to a gene. CDR3 length equals 16 residues. Per germline, CDR1 SGDLS and CDR2 YYNGEE. The CDR3: CASSVASGGGGETQYF. The CDR3 DNA follows: TGTGCCAGCAGCGTAGCGAGCGGGGGGGGTGGGGAGACCCAGTACTTC.

V gene TRBV6-1 combines with J gene TRBJ2-4, with D possibly TRBD1 on 6 matching bases. Per the germline V gene, CDR1 is MNHNS and CDR2 is SASEGT. Trimming left V 2 bases short and J 2 bases short, with 16 bases between. There are 17 residues in the CDR3. CDR3 DNA sequence: TGTGCCAGCAGTGAACGAAGCCTACAGGGTACCAAAAACATTCAGTACTTC. As protein: CASSERSLQGTKNIQYF.

The chain joins TRBV19 to TRBJ1-3; D uncertain. CDR3 length equals 12 residues. The V gene lost 7 bases and the J gene lost 3 bases, with 7 bases spanning the gap. Per germline, CDR1 LNHDA and CDR2 SQIVND (reference sequence). The CDR3 region is CASTPNGNTIYF. The CDR3, as DNA: TGTGCCAGTACCCCAAATGGAAACACCATATATTTT.

The chain has TRBV6-6 and TRBJ2-2, with 8 positions matching TRBD2. Germline CDR1 MNHNY, CDR2 SVGAGI (reference sequence). The V segment lost 6 bases and the J segment 1 base; nucleotides outside the gene matches: 4. The CDR3 loop spans 15 amino acids. In nucleotides, the CDR3 is TGTGCCAGCAGCCGACTAGCGCAGAACACCGGGGAGCTGTTTTTT. It is translated as CASSRLAQNTGELFF.

This clone has more than one count but fewer than ten. The chain carries TRBV27 and TRBJ1-1; 7 bases are a match to TRBD1. V shed 5 bases and J 3 bases; nucleotides not matched to a gene: 12. The CDR3 is made up of 16 amino acids. Germline CDR1 and CDR2: MNHEY and SMNVEV (reference sequence). Here the CDR3 DNA reads TGTGCCAGCAGTCTTGCCCCAAGACAGGGCTACACTGAAGCTTTCTTT. This codes for CASSLAPRQGYTEAFF.